This T cell receptor (beta chain) was obtained from a study of chemoradiotherapy in HPV16-positive cancers. For the study at large: Candidate HPV-specific clones and shared TCR motifs came from a couple of HPV16-positive patients.

The table came from immunoSEQ multiplex PCR; TCRdb's copy has only in-frame clones and leaves some out. The sample has 6,000 to 6,500 clones; around 90% are singletons. From germline, CDR1 is MNHEY and CDR2 SMNVEV (reference sequence). This CDR3 spans 14 amino acids. Trimming removed 5 bases at V and 6 bases at J, with 14 bases between. This clonotype was sampled from a human donor with HPV-associated anogenital cancer. The chain couples TRBV27 to TRBJ2-4, with a tentative D call TRBD1 (6 bases). The sample consisted of blood, taken from a patient who underwent chemoradiotherapy. DNA for the CDR3: TGTGCCAGCAGTGGTAACAGGGCGGGAAACATTCAGTACTTC. Its protein product is CASSGNRAGNIQYF.